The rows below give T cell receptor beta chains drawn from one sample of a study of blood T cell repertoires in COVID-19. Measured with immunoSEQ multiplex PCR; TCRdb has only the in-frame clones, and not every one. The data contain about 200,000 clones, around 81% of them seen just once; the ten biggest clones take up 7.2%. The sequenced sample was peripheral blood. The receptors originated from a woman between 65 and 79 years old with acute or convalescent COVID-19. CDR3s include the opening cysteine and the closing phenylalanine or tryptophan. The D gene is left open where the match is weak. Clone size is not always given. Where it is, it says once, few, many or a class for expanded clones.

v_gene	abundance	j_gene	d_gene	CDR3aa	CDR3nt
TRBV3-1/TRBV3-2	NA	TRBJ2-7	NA	CASSPFQGFTYEQYF	TGTGCCAGCAGCCCGTTTCAGGGATTCACCTACGAGCAGTACTTC
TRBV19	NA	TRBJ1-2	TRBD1	CASLSTGTGTYGYTF	TGTGCCAGTCTCAGCACCGGGACAGGGACCTATGGCTACACCTTC
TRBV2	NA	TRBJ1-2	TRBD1	CASSFGQGSGYTF	TGTGCCAGCTCCTTCGGACAGGGGTCTGGCTACACCTTC
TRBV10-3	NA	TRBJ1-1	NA	CAISESVQTERTEAFF	TGTGCCATCAGTGAGTCAGTCCAGACAGAGCGAACTGAAGCTTTCTTT
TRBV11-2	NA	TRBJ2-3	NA	CASSPDYHTDTQYF	TGTGCCAGCAGCCCGGACTACCACACAGATACGCAGTATTTT
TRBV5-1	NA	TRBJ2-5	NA	CASSLSGDGETQYF	TGCGCCAGCAGCTTGTCCGGGGATGGCGAGACCCAGTACTTC
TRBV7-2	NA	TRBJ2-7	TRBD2	CASSLNGGAPTYEQYF	TGTGCCAGCAGCTTGAACGGGGGGGCCCCCACCTACGAGCAGTACTTC
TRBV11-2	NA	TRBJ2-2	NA	CASSPAGTGELFF	TGTGCCAGCAGCCCCGCCGGCACCGGGGAGCTGTTTTTT
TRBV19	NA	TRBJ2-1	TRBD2	CASSLTGTSGGPGSYNEQFF	TGTGCCAGTAGCCTTACCGGGACTAGCGGGGGGCCAGGGTCCTACAATGAGCAGTTCTTC
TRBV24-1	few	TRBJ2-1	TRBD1	CATRGQGRAEQFF	TGTGCCACCAGAGGACAGGGGAGGGCTGAGCAGTTCTTC
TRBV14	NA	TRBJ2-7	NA	CASSPQGYEQYF	TGTGCCAGCAGCCCCCAGGGCTACGAGCAGTACTTC
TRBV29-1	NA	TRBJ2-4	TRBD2	CSPGPRGGVSKNIQYF	TGCAGCCCTGGGCCCCGCGGGGGTGTTTCCAAAAACATTCAGTACTTC
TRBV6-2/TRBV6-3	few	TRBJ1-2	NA	CASSYQGTKGRGYTF	TGTGCCAGCAGCTATCAGGGGACTAAAGGTCGTGGCTACACCTTC
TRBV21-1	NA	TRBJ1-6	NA	CASSKHGGRSSPLHF	TGTGCCAGCAGCAAACACGGGGGACGGAGTTCACCCCTCCACTTT
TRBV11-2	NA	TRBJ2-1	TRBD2	CASSLGGAGGSYNEQFF	TGTGCCAGCAGCTTAGGCGGGGCGGGGGGCTCCTACAATGAGCAGTTCTTC
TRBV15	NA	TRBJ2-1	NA	CATSSAGDEQFF	TGTGCCACCAGCAGCGCAGGGGATGAGCAGTTCTTC
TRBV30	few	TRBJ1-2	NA	CAWGPGTQGRNYGYTF	TGTGCCTGGGGCCCCGGGACTCAGGGTCGTAACTATGGCTACACCTTC
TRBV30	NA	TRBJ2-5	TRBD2	CAWSPGGETQYF	TGTGCCTGGAGCCCGGGGGGAGAGACCCAGTACTTC